Following are 5 T cell receptor beta chains from one sample sequenced in a study of T-cell memory formation after mild COVID-19. TCRdb itself ran the 5' RACE reads through MiXCR, one entry per CDR3 protein. The data contain approximately 60,000 distinct CDR3 sequences, around 9.5% of them singletons. The sequenced material came from PBMCs or a T cell subset sorted from them (not recorded which). Receptors originate from a man between 18 and 35 years old who had mild COVID-19 (a few samples of this study predate the infection). Cell type and time point are not known.

This clonotype showed up many times. V is TRBV29-1 and J is TRBJ2-1; a weak D match, TRBD2 (6 bases). CDR3 size: 12 residues. Germline V lookup: CDR1 SQVTM, CDR2 ANQGSEA. V was shortened by 7 bases and J by 3 bases, with 10 bases between the two germline ends. This chain's CDR3 is CSAAGNYNEQFF. The CDR3 region has the DNA TGCAGCGCGGCGGGGAACTACAATGAGCAGTTCTTC.

This clonotype has a count of ten or more. The chain carries TRBV7-9 and TRBJ2-3; the D gene is possibly TRBD1 (5 bases). The CDR3 runs 14 residues. With 2 bases removed from V and 4 bases from J, the gap between germline ends came to 10 bases. The V gene's germline CDR1 is SEHNR and CDR2 FQNEAQ (reference sequence). CDR3 loop: CASSLMGLADTQYF. The CDR3 nucleotides are TGTGCCAGCAGCTTAATGGGGCTGGCAGATACGCAGTATTTT.

Only a few counts were recorded for this clonotype. V gene TRBV20-1 combines with J gene TRBJ2-5; D might be TRBD1 or TRBD2, each matching 5 bases. Deletions cut 0 bases from V and 5 bases from J, with 13 bases between. Germline V gene lookup returns CDR1 DFQATT and CDR2 SNEGSKA (reference sequence). This CDR3 is 14 amino acids long. CDR3 nucleotides: TGCAGTGCTAGAGATAGGAGGCAGGGCGAGACCCAGTACTTC. Its translation: CSARDRRQGETQYF.

This clonotype has a count of ten or more. V and J are TRBV6-1 and TRBJ2-3, with a weak D call TRBD1 (5 bases). V lost 6 bases, J lost 6 bases, and 13 bases lay in between. In germline, CDR1 is MNHNS, CDR2 SASEGT. This CDR3 region has 13 residues. The DNA of the CDR3 is TGTGCCAGCAGGTGGGGCGCTGGGGATACGCAGTATTTT. Its protein product is CASRWGAGDTQYF.

V gene TRBV28 combines with J gene TRBJ2-7; D is ambiguous. Trimming stripped 2 bases from V and 3 bases from J, with 5 bases between. Germline V gives CDR1 MDHEN, CDR2 SYDVKM. This CDR3 is 12 amino acids long. CDR3 sequence: CASSLDGYEQYV. DNA for the CDR3: TGTGCCAGCAGTTTAGATGGCTACGAGCAGTACGTC.